The clone carrying this TCR beta chain was observed a handful of times. Its antigen is not known. Repertoires were generated with immunoSEQ multiplex PCR, while TCRdb's copy carries only in-frame clones and drops some. The data show around 98,000 clones, roughly 93% seen once. These data originate in a study of Tregs in tolerant kidney transplant recipients. Whole-study findings and limits: In tolerant patients, donor-specific Tregs outgrew total Tregs, suggesting antigen-driven expansion. Expanding Tregs on activated donor B cells appeared to best identify donor-specific TCRbeta clones.

The clonotype was recovered from a human donor who received a combined kidney and bone marrow transplant. This sample comprised CD4+ T cells from blood, obtained before the transplant.

The CDR3 sequence: CASSWTQGAPGEKLFF. CDR3 coding DNA: TGTGCCAGCAGTTGGACCCAGGGGGCCCCGGGGGAAAAACTGTTTTTT. V gene TRBV6-6 combines with J gene TRBJ1-4, with TRBD1 identical over 8 bases. Germline V CDR1 and CDR2: MNHNY, SVGAGI (reference sequence). Losses at the gene ends were 4 bases for V and 8 bases for J; bases not matched to a gene: 12. There are 16 residues in the CDR3.